This T cell receptor (beta chain) was sequenced during a study of blood T cell repertoires in COVID-19. CDR3 length: 13 amino acids. V was shortened by 2 bases and J by 8 bases, with 12 bases between the two germline ends. CDR1 and CDR2 from the germline V gene are MNHNS and SASEGT. Generated by immunoSEQ multiplex PCR, the TCRdb table keeps only in-frame clones and is missing some. The sample has hundreds of thousands of clones; around 83% are singletons. Participants reported their clinical history, and cohort assignment relied on those reports. Within the 2 weeks before study entry, each person in the exposed group met a COVID-19 case.

The sequencing input was PBMCs or T cells enriched from blood (not recorded which). This rearrangement joins TRBV6-1 to TRBJ1-2, with D uncertain. The TCR comes from a man between 40 and 49 years old who had been exposed to COVID-19. CDR3 protein: CASSEREVLGYTF. The CDR3 DNA sequence: TGTGCCAGCAGTGAAAGGGAGGTTCTCGGCTACACCTTC.